The 20 T cell receptor beta chains presented below share a single source sample, sequenced in a study of blood T cell repertoires in COVID-19. Method: immunoSEQ multiplex PCR; TCRdb's copy keeps in-frame clones and lacks some. This table holds about 210,000 clones, around 86% found once. Sequencing was done on a sample of peripheral blood. The origin of the receptors is a woman in her seventies with COVID-19, enrolled during active disease.

The chain uses TRBV11-2 and TRBJ2-7; TRBD2 matches 8 bases. This CDR3 region has 15 residues. Germline V gene lookup returns CDR1 SGHAT and CDR2 FQNNGV. The trim removed 5 bases at V and 5 bases at J, leaving 11 bases unmatched. CDR3 sequence: CASSRGTRVSHEQYF. DNA of the CDR3: TGTGCCAGCAGCCGAGGGACTAGAGTATCCCACGAGCAGTACTTC. Looking up the rest from reference TRBV11-2 and TRBJ2-7 gives the full variable domain: EAGVAQSPRYKIIEKRQSVAFWCNPISGHATLYWYQQILGQGPKLLIQFQNNGVVDDSQLPKDRFSAERLKGVDSTLKIQPAKLEDSAVYLCASSRGTRVSHEQYFGPGTRLTVT.

The chain recombines TRBV7-9 with TRBJ2-7; 7 bases are a match to TRBD1. The germline V gene has CDR1 SEHNR and CDR2 FQNEAQ (reference sequence). CDR3 length: 14 residues. V shed 7 bases, J shed 5 bases, and the junction held 11 bases outside the gene matches. The CDR3 sequence is CASMIRDSNNEQYF. The CDR3 region has the DNA TGTGCCAGCATGATTAGGGACAGTAATAACGAGCAGTACTTC.

This clone was seen more than once but under ten times. The J gene is TRBJ2-5, the V gene TRBV5-4, with a tentative D call TRBD1 (6 bases). CDR1 and CDR2 from the germline V gene are SGHNT and YYREEE (reference sequence). V lost 4 bases, J lost 4 bases, and 14 bases lay in between. The CDR3 has 14 residues. This CDR3 is CASSQNRAGETQYF. The CDR3 nucleotides read TGTGCCAGCAGCCAGAACAGGGCGGGAGAGACCCAGTACTTC.

The V gene is TRBV29-1, the J gene TRBJ2-1, with TRBD1 as a possible D gene (5 bases). The CDR3 loop spans 10 amino acids. Germline CDR1 SQVTM, CDR2 ANQGSEA. Trimming cost V 7 bases and J 5 bases, with 6 bases left between them. The CDR3 loop reads CSGTNNEQFF. CDR3 DNA: TGCAGCGGGACAAACAATGAGCAGTTCTTC.

In its sample, this clone was seen once. The chain couples TRBV6-2 or TRBV6-3 to TRBJ2-3, with a weak D call TRBD2 (6 bases). The CDR3 extends over 13 amino acids. V shed 4 bases and J shed 6 bases, with 11 bases lying between them. In germline, CDR1 is MNHEY, CDR2 SVGEGT. CDR3 residues: CASSFSGVDTQYF. The CDR3 DNA reads as TGTGCCAGCAGTTTTTCGGGAGTGGATACGCAGTATTTT.

This CDR3 reads CASSLTSGSSTDTQYF. CDR3 in DNA: TGTGCCAGCAGCTTGACTAGCGGGTCTAGCACAGATACGCAGTATTTT. The rearrangement uses TRBV7-9 and TRBJ2-3; 10 nucleotides align to TRBD2. This CDR3 is built from 16 residues. The germline CDR1 and CDR2 sequences are SEHNR and FQNEAQ (reference sequence). Germline trimming cut 3 bases from V and 0 bases from J; bases unmatched to any gene: 3.

The J gene is TRBJ2-7, the V gene TRBV18; TRBD1 matches at 7 bases. This CDR3 spans 15 amino acids. Germline CDR1 is KGHSH and CDR2 is LQKENI. The V segment lost 3 bases and the J segment 2 bases; nucleotides outside the gene matches: 7. The CDR3 bases are TGTGCCAGCTCACCCGAGACAGGGAGACCCTACGAGCAGTACTTC. This codes for CASSPETGRPYEQYF.

V gene TRBV6-5 combines with J gene TRBJ2-7; 7 bases map to TRBD2. Germline V lookup: CDR1 MNHEY, CDR2 SVGAGI. There are 15 residues in the CDR3. Germline trimming cut 5 bases from V and 6 bases from J; bases unmatched to any gene: 13. DNA of the CDR3: TGTGCCAGCAGTCCACGGAGGGCGGGAGAGCTCGAGCAGTACTTC. As protein: CASSPRRAGELEQYF.

J is TRBJ2-1 and V is TRBV6-1; D perhaps matches TRBD1 (5 bases). V lost 7 bases to trimming and J lost 4 bases, with 14 bases between them. CDR3 length equals 14 residues. Germline V gene data show CDR1 as MNHNS and CDR2 as SASEGT. CDR3 nucleotide sequence: TGTGCCAGCAATCGAGACAGTACTTACAATGAGCAGTTCTTC. Its protein is CASNRDSTYNEQFF.

The chain uses TRBV28 and TRBJ2-7, with a possible D match to TRBD2 (6 bases). V was clipped by 1 base and J by 3 bases, with 10 bases between them. The germline gives CDR1 MDHEN, CDR2 SYDVKM. The CDR3 covers 14 residues. The CDR3 is CASSLSLTSYEQYF. CDR3 coding DNA: TGTGCCAGCAGTTTATCCCTGACTAGCTACGAGCAGTACTTC. Variable domain in full (rest from reference TRBV28 and TRBJ2-7): DVKVTQSSRYLVKRTGEKVFLECVQDMDHENMFWYRQDPGLGLRLIYFSYDVKMKEKGDIPEGYSVSREKKERFSLILESASTNQTSMYLCASSLSLTSYEQYFGPGTRLTVT.

The chain has TRBV2 and TRBJ1-6; D is perhaps TRBD1 (5 bases). The CDR3 consists of 13 residues. Trimming shortened V by 6 bases and J by 7 bases, and 10 bases separated the two germline ends. Germline V lookup: CDR1 SNHLY, CDR2 FYNNEI. CDR3 bases: TGTGCCAGCAGGGACACAGGAAATTCACCCCTCCACTTT. This sequence encodes CASRDTGNSPLHF.

The chain recombines TRBV18 with TRBJ2-1, with TRBD2 identical over 11 bases. V lost 3 bases, J lost 0 bases, and 4 bases stayed unmatched. Looked up from germline, CDR1 is KGHSH and CDR2 is LQKENI. CDR3 length: 17 residues. CDR3 amino acids: CASSPLTSGSSYNEQFF. CDR3 DNA: TGTGCCAGCTCACCCCTCACTAGCGGGAGCTCCTACAATGAGCAGTTCTTC.

The chain is built from TRBV20-1 and TRBJ2-3, with D tentatively TRBD1 (5 bases). In germline, CDR1 is DFQATT, CDR2 SNEGSKA (reference sequence). Deletions cut 3 bases from V and 2 bases from J, with 21 bases between. This CDR3 is built from 17 residues. CDR3 protein: CSASSHKAGNYTDTQYF. The CDR3, as DNA: TGCAGTGCTAGTTCCCACAAGGCAGGGAACTACACAGATACGCAGTATTTT.

The chain joins TRBV5-1 to TRBJ1-1, with a tentative D call TRBD1 (5 bases). The V end lost 4 bases, the J end lost 3 bases, and 16 bases lay between the germline ends. The CDR3 sequence is 15 residues long. Germline assignment: CDR1 SGHRS and CDR2 YFSETQ. The CDR3 DNA reads as TGCGCCAGCAGCCTCGATCCCTTAGGGGACACTGAAGCTTTCTTT. This sequence encodes CASSLDPLGDTEAFF. The full variable domain, rest sourced from reference TRBV5-1 and TRBJ1-1, is KAGVTQTPRYLIKTRGQQVTLSCSPISGHRSVSWYQQTPGQGLQFLFEYFSETQRNKGNFPGRFSGRQFSNSRSEMNVSTLELGDSALYLCASSLDPLGDTEAFFGQGTRLTVV.

This clone was counted once. The CDR3, as DNA: TGCGCCAGCAGCCAAGAGGCTAACAGAGTTTACTATGGCTACACCTTC. This gives the protein CASSQEANRVYYGYTF. This chain uses TRBV4-1 with TRBJ1-2, with unresolved D. Looked up from germline, CDR1 is MGHRA and CDR2 is YSYEKL. The ends were cut back, 0 bases at V and 3 bases at J, with 14 bases in the middle. This CDR3 spans 16 amino acids.

Concerning this clone: Other nucleotide sequences in the sample specify the same CDR3. This chain uses TRBV5-1 with TRBJ1-2, with 8 bases that match TRBD1. The germline V gene has CDR1 SGHRS and CDR2 YFSETQ. J lost 5 bases, V lost 1 base, and 4 bases had no gene match. The CDR3 length is 14 residues. CDR3 sequence reads: CASSLQGAGYGYTF. The CDR3 coding sequence is TGCGCCAGCAGCTTGCAGGGGGCTGGGTATGGCTACACCTTC.

This clone was seen only a few times. J is TRBJ2-7 and V is TRBV7-2, with 9 bases aligning to TRBD2. The CDR3 contains 15 residues. Unmatched junction bases numbered 4, after V lost 1 base and J lost 3 bases. From germline, CDR1 is SGHTA and CDR2 FQGNSA. CDR3 coding DNA: TGTGCCAGCAGCTTAGAAACTAGCGGGTTCTACGAGCAGTACTTC. Residues: CASSLETSGFYEQYF.

J is TRBJ1-4 and V is TRBV7-9, with D possibly matching TRBD1 (5 bases). V was clipped by 6 bases and J by 5 bases, with 13 bases between them. CDR3 length equals 14 residues. CDR1 and CDR2 (germline): SEHNR, FQNEAQ (reference sequence). The DNA of the CDR3 is TGTGCCAGCAGGGGGGGTACAGGAAATGAAAAACTGTTTTTT. It yields the protein CASRGGTGNEKLFF.

The rearrangement joins TRBV25-1 to TRBJ1-4; D call uncertain. CDR1 and CDR2 from the germline V gene are MGHDK and SYGVNS. The germline V and J ends were trimmed by 4 bases and 0 bases, with 6 bases remaining between them. The CDR3 sequence is 14 residues long. The CDR3 loop reads CASSAYTTNEKLFF. CDR3 bases: TGTGCCAGCAGTGCCTATACAACTAATGAAAAACTGTTTTTT.

The rearrangement links TRBV19 to TRBJ2-7; possible D gene TRBD2, 7 bases. The V gene lost 3 bases and the J gene lost 1 base, with 16 bases spanning the gap. The germline V gene encodes CDR1 LNHDA and CDR2 SQIVND (reference sequence). The CDR3 sequence is 16 residues long. The CDR3 loop reads CASSIPRGANSYEQYF. For the CDR3, the DNA is TGTGCCAGTAGTATCCCCCGGGGGGCAAATTCCTACGAGCAGTACTTC.